The 4 T cell receptor beta chains below all came from one sample that was sequenced in a study of cytomegalovirus exposure and HLA in healthy donors. TCRdb keeps only in-frame clones here, not all; method: immunoSEQ multiplex PCR. The data show about 240,000 clones, with 86% seen just once and 1.2% held by the top ten. Sequencing input: PBMCs. The receptors were sampled from a young woman in good health and CMV-seropositive.

The chain uses TRBV5-1 and TRBJ1-3, with D perhaps matching TRBD1 (5 bases). The CDR3 is made up of 14 amino acids. The germline V and J ends were trimmed by 4 bases and 0 bases, with 8 bases remaining between them. The germline CDR1 and CDR2 sequences are SGHRS and YFSETQ. CDR3 sequence (DNA): TGCGCCAGCAGCGGAGACAGCTCTGGAAACACCATATATTTT. This translates into CASSGDSSGNTIYF.

The chain combines TRBV9 with TRBJ2-3; 10 nucleotides match TRBD2. Trimming took 3 bases from V and 4 from J; bases not matched to a gene: 5. The CDR3 totals 15 residues. Germline V gives CDR1 SGDLS, CDR2 YYNGEE. The CDR3 DNA sequence: TGTGCCAGCAGCGGGGGACTAGCGTTCCCAGATACGCAGTATTTT. Amino acids: CASSGGLAFPDTQYF.

The J gene is TRBJ2-7, the V gene TRBV5-6, with 14 bases identical to TRBD2. Germline CDR1 SGHDT, CDR2 YYEEEE. V trimming: 3 bases; J trimming: 2 bases; junction bases outside the gene matches: 4. The CDR3 has 16 residues. The DNA of the CDR3 is TGTGCCAGCAGCTCTTGGACTAGCGGGGGGACCTACGAGCAGTACTTC. The encoded protein is CASSSWTSGGTYEQYF.

DNA for the CDR3: TGTGCCAGCAGCCCCGACAGGGGGCGAGGTGGCTACACCTTC. Protein sequence: CASSPDRGRGGYTF. The rearrangement joins TRBV27 to TRBJ1-2, with 10 bases aligning to TRBD1. Germline CDR1 is MNHEY and CDR2 is SMNVEV (reference sequence). V lost 6 bases and J lost 7; bases outside the gene matches: 8. This CDR3 region has 14 residues.